The source of this T cell receptor (beta chain) is a study of T-cell memory formation after mild COVID-19. Whole-study findings and limits: Clones contracting day 15 to 85 were balanced CD4/CD8; later expanders leaned CD4+.

MiXCR, applied by TCRdb to the 5' RACE reads, yields one record per CDR3 protein. The sample records 250,000 to 350,000 distinct CDR3 sequences, roughly a fifth being singletons. The CDR3 is 15 amino acids. V lost 0 bases and J lost 2, with 9 bases in between. Germline-derived CDR1 and CDR2 are SEHNR and FQNEAQ (reference sequence). This clonotype was recorded a few times. Its antigen is as yet unknown. The origin of this receptor is a man younger than 30 who had mild COVID-19 (a few samples of this study predate the infection). Cell type and time point are not known. Sample: PBMCs or a T cell subset sorted from them (not recorded which). The chain links TRBV7-9 to TRBJ2-3, with D hard to call. CDR3 loop: CASSLASVATDTQYF. In DNA form, the CDR3 reads TGTGCCAGCAGCTTAGCGTCCGTAGCCACAGATACGCAGTATTTT.